This paragraph reports one T cell receptor (beta chain). Its antigen is undetermined. The entry originates in a study of early stage breast cancer tumors. Study context: Each sample averaged approximately 10-fold read coverage.

Some clones are missing from TCRdb's copy, which holds only in-frame ones; the method was immunoSEQ multiplex PCR. The repertoire includes tens of thousands of clones, roughly two thirds of them detected once, and approximately 31% sits in the top ten. Whole-study findings and limits: Tumors had roughly 2.4-fold higher T cell density and higher clonality than adjacent normal breast tissue. Functional markers like CD4, CD8 and FOXP3 were missed in bulk sequencing.

V shed 2 bases and J shed 5 bases, with 3 bases lying between them. CDR3 length: 11 residues. Germline-derived CDR1 and CDR2 are MNHEY and SVGAGI. V is TRBV6-5 and J is TRBJ2-5; D remains ambiguous. The sequencing sample was made of blood. This clonotype was obtained from a person aged 45-60 years with breast cancer. CDR3 loop: CASSYGETQYF. In DNA form, the CDR3 reads TGTGCCAGCAGTTACGGGGAGACCCAGTACTTC.